One TCR beta chain is described in this entry. The data were taken from a study of CD8 T cells in Susac syndrome. This CDR3 is 16 amino acids long. Per the germline V gene, CDR1 is SGHDN and CDR2 is FVKESK. V gave up 3 bases and J gave up 2 bases, with 13 bases separating them. When the RNA was reverse transcribed, random hexamers were used with an input of roughly 0.45 to 1 ug. A single record per CDR3 protein comes from TCRdb applying MiXCR to the immunoSEQ multiplex PCR reads. The sample includes about 140,000 distinct CDR3 sequences, just under 95% of them seen just once. The specimen was CD8+ T cells from PBMCs. The gene calls are TRBV14 and TRBJ2-2; D perhaps matches TRBD1 (6 bases). The sequence was collected from a human donor with Susac syndrome. CDR3 nucleotides: TGTGCCAGCAGCCACATGTGGGGGCAAAACACCGGGGAGCTGTTTTTT. Amino acid sequence: CASSHMWGQNTGELFF.